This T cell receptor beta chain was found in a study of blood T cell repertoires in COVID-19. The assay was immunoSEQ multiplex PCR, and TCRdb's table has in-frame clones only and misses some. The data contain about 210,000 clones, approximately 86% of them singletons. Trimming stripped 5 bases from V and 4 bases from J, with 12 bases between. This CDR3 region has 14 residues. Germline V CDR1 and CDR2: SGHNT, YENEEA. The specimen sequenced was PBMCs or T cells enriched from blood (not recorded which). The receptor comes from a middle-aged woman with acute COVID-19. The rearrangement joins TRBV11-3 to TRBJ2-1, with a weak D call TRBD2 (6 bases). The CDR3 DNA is TGTGCCAGCAGCCTGGGCGGGGTATACAATGAGCAGTTCTTC. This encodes CASSLGGVYNEQFF.